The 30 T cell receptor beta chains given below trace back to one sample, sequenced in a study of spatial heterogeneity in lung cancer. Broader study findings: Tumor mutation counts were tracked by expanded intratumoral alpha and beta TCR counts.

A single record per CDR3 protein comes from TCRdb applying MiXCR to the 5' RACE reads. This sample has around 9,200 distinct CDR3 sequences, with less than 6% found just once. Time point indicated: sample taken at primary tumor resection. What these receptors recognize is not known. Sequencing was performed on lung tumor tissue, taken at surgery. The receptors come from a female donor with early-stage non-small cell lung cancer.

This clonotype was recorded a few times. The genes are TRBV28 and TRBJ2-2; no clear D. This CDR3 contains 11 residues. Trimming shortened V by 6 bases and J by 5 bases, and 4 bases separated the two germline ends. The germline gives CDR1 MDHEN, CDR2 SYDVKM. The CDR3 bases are TGTGCCAGCAGACGTACCGGGGAGCTGTTTTTT. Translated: CASRRTGELFF.

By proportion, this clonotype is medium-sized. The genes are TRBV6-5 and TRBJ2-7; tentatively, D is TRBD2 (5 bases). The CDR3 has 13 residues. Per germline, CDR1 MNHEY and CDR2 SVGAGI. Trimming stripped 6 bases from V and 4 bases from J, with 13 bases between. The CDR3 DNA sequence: TGTGCCAGCAGACCTACTAGTAGGTACGAGCAGTACTTC. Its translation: CASRPTSRYEQYF.

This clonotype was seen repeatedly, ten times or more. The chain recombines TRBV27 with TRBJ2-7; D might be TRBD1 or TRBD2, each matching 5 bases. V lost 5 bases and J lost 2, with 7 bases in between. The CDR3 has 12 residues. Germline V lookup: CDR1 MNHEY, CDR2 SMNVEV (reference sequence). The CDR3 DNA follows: TGTGCCAGCAGTGGGGGTCCCTACGAGCAGTACTTC. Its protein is CASSGGPYEQYF.

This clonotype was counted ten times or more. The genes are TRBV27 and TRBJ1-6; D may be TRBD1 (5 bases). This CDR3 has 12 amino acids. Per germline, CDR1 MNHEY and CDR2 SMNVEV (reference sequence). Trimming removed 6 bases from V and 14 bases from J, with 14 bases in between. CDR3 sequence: CASRMAGGALHF. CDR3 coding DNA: TGTGCCAGCAGGATGGCAGGAGGGGCCCTCCACTTT.

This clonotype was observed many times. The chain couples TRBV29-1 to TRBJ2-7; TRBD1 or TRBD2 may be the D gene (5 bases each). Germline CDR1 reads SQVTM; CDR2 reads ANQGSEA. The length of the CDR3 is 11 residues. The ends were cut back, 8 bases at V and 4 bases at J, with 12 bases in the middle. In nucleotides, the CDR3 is TGCAGCACCCGGGACGGGTACGAGCAGTACTTC. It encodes CSTRDGYEQYF.

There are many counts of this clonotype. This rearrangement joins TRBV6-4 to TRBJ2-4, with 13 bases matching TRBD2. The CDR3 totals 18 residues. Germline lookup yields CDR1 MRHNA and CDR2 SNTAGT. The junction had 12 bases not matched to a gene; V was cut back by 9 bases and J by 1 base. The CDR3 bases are TGTGCCAGGGAAGGACTAGCGGGAGTCGGCGGTGCCAAAAACATTCAGTACTTC. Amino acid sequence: CAREGLAGVGGAKNIQYF.

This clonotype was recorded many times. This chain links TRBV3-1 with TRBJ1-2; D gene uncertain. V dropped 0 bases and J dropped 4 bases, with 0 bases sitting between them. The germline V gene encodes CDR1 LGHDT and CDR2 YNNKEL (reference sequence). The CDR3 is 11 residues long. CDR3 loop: CASSQDYGYTF. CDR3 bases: TGTGCCAGCAGCCAAGACTATGGCTACACCTTC.

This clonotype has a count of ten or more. CDR3 sequence: CASSRFNTGQGTDTQYF. The CDR3 DNA reads TGTGCCAGCAGCCGCTTCAACACTGGACAGGGCACAGATACGCAGTATTTT. The chain employs TRBV7-8 and TRBJ2-3, with 7 bases identical to TRBD1. Per the germline V gene, CDR1 is SGHVS and CDR2 is FQNEAQ. The J segment lost 1 base and the V segment lost 5 bases, leaving 12 bases of the junction unmatched. This CDR3 is built from 17 residues.

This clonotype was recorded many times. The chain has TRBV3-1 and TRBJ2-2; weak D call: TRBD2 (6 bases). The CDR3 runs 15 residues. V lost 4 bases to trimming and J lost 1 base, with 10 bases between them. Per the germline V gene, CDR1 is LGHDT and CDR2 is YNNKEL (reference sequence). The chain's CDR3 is CASSPFSGNTGELFF. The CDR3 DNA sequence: TGTGCCAGCAGCCCTTTTAGCGGGAACACCGGGGAGCTGTTTTTT.

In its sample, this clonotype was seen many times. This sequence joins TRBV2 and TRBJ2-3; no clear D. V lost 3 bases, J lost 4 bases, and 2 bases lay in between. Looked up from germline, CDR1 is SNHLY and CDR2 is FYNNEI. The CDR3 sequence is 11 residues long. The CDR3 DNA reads TGTGCCAGCAGTGAGCCAGATACGCAGTATTTT. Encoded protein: CASSEPDTQYF.

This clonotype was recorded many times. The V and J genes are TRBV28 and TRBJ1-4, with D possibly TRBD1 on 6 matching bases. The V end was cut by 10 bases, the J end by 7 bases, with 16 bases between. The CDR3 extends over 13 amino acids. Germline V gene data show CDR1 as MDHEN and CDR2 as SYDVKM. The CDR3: CATTEGGFEKLFF. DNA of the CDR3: TGTGCCACCACTGAGGGGGGATTTGAAAAACTGTTTTTT.

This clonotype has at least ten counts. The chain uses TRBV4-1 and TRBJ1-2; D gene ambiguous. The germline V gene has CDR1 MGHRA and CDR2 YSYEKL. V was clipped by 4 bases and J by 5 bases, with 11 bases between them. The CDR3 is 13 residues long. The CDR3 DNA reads TGCGCCAGCAGCCGTCATGACGCTTATGGCTACACCTTC. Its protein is CASSRHDAYGYTF.

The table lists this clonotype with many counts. The CDR3 spells CASSARVSYEQYF. The CDR3 bases are TGCGCCAGCAGCGCTAGAGTCTCCTACGAGCAGTACTTC. The chain couples TRBV23-1 to TRBJ2-7; D is undetermined. TRBV23-1 is placed among ORFs of uncertain function. Trimming took 6 bases from V and 0 from J, leaving 9 bases between them. This CDR3 region has 13 residues.

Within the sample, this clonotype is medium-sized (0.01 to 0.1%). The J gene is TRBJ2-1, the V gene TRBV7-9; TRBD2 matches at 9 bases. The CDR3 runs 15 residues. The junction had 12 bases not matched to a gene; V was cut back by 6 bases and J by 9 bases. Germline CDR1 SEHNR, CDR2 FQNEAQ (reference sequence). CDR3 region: CASRRGGLAFGEQFF. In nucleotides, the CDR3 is TGTGCCAGCAGGAGAGGCGGACTAGCGTTTGGTGAGCAGTTCTTC.

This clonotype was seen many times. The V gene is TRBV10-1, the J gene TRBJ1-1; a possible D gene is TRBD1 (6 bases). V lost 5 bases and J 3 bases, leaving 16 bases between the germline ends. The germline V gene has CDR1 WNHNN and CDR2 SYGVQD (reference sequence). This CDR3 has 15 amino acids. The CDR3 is CASSPGGGPHTEAFF. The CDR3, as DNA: TGCGCCAGCAGTCCCGGGGGGGGCCCGCACACTGAAGCTTTCTTT.

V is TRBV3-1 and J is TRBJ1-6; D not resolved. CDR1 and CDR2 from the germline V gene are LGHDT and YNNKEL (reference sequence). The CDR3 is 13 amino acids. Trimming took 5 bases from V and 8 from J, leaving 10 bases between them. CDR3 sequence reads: CASSSASDSPLHF. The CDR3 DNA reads TGTGCCAGCAGCTCAGCCTCGGATTCACCCCTCCACTTT. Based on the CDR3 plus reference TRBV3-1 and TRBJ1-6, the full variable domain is DTAVSQTPKYLVTQMGNDKSIKCEQNLGHDTMYWYKQDSKKFLKIMFSYNNKELIINETVPNRFSPKSPDKAHLNLHINSLELGDSAVYFCASSSASDSPLHFGNGTRLTVT.

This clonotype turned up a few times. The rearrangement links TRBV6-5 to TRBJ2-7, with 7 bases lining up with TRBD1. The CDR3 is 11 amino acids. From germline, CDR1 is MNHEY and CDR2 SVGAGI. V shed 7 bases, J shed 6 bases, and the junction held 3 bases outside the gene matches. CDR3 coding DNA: TGTGCCAGCACGTACAGGGGCGAGCAGTACTTC. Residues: CASTYRGEQYF.

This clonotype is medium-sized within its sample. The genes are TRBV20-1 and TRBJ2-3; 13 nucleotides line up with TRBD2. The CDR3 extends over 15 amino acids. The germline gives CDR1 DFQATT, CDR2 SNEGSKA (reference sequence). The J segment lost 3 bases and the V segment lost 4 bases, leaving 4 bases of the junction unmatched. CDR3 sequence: CSAKGLAGYTDTQYF. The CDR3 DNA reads TGCAGTGCTAAGGGACTAGCGGGATATACAGATACGCAGTATTTT.

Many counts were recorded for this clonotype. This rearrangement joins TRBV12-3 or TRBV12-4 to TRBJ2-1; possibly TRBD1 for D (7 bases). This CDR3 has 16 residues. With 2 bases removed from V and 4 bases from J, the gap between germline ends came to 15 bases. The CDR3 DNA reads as TGTGCCAGCAGTTTATGGCGGGACAGAAGATACAATGAGCAGTTCTTC. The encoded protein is CASSLWRDRRYNEQFF.

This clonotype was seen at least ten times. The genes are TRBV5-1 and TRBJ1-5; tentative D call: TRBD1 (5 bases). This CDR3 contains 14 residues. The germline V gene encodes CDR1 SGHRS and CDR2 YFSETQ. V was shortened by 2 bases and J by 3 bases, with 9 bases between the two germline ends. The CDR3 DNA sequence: TGCGCCAGCAGCTTCGGGGGGAACAATCAGCCCCAGCATTTT. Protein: CASSFGGNNQPQHF.

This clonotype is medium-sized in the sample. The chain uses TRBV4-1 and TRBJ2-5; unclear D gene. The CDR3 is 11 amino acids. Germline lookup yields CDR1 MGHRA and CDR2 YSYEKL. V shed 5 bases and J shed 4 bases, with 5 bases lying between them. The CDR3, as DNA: TGCGCCAGCAGCTTACGAGAGACCCAGTACTTC. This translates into CASSLRETQYF.

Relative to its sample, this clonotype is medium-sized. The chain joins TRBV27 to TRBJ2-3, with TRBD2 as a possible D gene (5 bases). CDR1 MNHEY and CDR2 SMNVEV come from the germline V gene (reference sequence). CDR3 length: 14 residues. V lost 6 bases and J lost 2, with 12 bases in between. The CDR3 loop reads CASSLDWFTDTQYF. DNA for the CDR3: TGTGCCAGCAGCCTGGACTGGTTCACAGATACGCAGTATTTT.

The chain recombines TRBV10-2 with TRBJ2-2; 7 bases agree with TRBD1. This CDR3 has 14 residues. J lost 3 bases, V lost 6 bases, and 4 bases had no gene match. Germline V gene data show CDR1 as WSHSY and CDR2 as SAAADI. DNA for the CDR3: TGCGCCAGCAGAAGGGGGCCGGACACCGGGGAGCTGTTTTTT. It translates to CASRRGPDTGELFF.

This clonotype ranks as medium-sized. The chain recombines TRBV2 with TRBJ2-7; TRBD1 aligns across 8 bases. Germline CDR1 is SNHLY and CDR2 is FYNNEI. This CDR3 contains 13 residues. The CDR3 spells CVLDRAMTYEQYF. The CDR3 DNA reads TGTGTCCTGGACAGGGCGATGACCTACGAGCAGTACTTC.

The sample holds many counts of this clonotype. The CDR3 region is CSARDPQRESYEQYF. DNA of the CDR3: TGCAGTGCTAGAGATCCCCAGCGGGAGTCCTACGAGCAGTACTTC. This sequence joins TRBV20-1 and TRBJ2-7; 8 bases agree with TRBD2. The CDR3 spans 15 residues. Trimming removed 0 bases from V and 1 base from J; junction bases left unmatched: 5. Looked up from germline, CDR1 is DFQATT and CDR2 is SNEGSKA (reference sequence).

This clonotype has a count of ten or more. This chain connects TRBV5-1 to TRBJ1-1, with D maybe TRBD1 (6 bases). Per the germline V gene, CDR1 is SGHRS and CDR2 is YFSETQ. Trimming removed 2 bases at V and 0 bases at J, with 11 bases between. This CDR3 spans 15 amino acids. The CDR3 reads CASSFDGGVNTEAFF. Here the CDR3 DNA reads TGCGCCAGCAGCTTTGATGGGGGCGTGAACACTGAAGCTTTCTTT.

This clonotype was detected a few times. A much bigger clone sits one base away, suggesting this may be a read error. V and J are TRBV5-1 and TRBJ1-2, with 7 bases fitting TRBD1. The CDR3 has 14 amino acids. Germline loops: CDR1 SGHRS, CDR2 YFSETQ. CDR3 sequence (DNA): TGCGCCAGCAGCTTGGAACAGGGGAGAGACGGCTACAACTTC. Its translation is CASSLEQGRDGYNF.

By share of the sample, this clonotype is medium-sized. The DNA for the CDR3 is TGTGCCAGCAGCCTGGACACTGAAGCTTTCTTT. This translates into CASSLDTEAFF. This chain connects TRBV7-9 to TRBJ1-1; no clear D gene. CDR3 size: 11 residues. The germline V gene encodes CDR1 SEHNR and CDR2 FQNEAQ (reference sequence). V gave up 5 bases and J gave up 3 bases, with 4 bases separating them.

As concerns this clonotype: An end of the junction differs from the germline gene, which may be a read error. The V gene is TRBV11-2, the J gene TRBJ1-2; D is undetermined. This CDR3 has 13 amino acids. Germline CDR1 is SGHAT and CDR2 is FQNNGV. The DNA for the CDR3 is TGTGCCAGCAGCGAGGAACATAACTATGGCTACAACTTC. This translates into CASSEEHNYGYNF. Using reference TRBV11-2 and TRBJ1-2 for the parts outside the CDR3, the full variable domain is EAGVAQSPRYKIIEKRQSVAFWCNPISGHATLYWYQQILGQGPKLLIQFQNNGVVDDSQLPKDRFSAERLKGVDSTLKIQPAKLEDSAVYLCASSEEHNYGYNFGSGTRLTVV.

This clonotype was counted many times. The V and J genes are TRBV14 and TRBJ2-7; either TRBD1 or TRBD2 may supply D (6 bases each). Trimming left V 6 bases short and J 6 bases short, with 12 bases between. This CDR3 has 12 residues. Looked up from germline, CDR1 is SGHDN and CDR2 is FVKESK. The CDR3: CASSSGGLEQYF. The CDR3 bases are TGTGCCAGCAGTTCTGGGGGGCTCGAGCAGTACTTC. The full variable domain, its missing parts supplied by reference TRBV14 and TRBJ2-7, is EAGVTQFPSHSVIEKGQTVTLRCDPISGHDNLYWYRRVMGKEIKFLLHFVKESKQDESGMPNNRFLAERTGGTYSTLKVQPAELEDSGVYFCASSSGGLEQYFGPGTRLTVT.